This entry concerns a single T cell receptor beta chain. The antigen remains unidentified. This CDR3 region has 16 residues. Trimming shortened V by 1 base and J by 4 bases, and 15 bases separated the two germline ends. Germline V gene sequence: CDR1 LNHNV, CDR2 YYDKDF (reference sequence). The data belong to a study of siplizumab effects on memory and regulatory T cells. Findings and caveats of the study: Alloreactive sequences that could be traced to unstimulated CD4+ memory cells showed a significant reduction under siplizumab. Naive T cells apparently outstripped memory cells in diversity and seemed major alloresponse contributors. Among alloreactive clones, only a minor fraction mapped to unstimulated subsets.

Here immunoSEQ multiplex PCR was the method, and the copy in TCRdb shows in-frame clones only, minus some. The sample contains some 87,000 clones, 90% of which appear only once. This TCR came from a human donor in good health. The rearrangement links TRBV15 to TRBJ2-3, with D possibly being TRBD1 or TRBD2 (5 bases each). The sample comprised CD4+ T cells sorted from blood. The CDR3: CATSRGGSGLPDTQYF. The CDR3 DNA is TGTGCCACCAGCAGAGGGGGGTCGGGGTTGCCAGATACGCAGTATTTT.